Below, 10 T cell receptor beta chains from the same sample are listed, as sequenced in a study of CD8+CD57+ T cells in acquired aplastic anemia. Patients chosen for sequencing had shown CD8+CD57+ cell expansion by flow cytometry. The template used for profiling TCR beta VDJ and CDR3 was genomic DNA. Each CDR3 protein is one row after TCRdb ran MiXCR on the reads. This sample has just over 450,000 distinct CDR3 sequences, with around 30% found just once. The sample comprised sorted CD4+, CD8+, or CD8+CD57+ T cells (not recorded which) from PBMCs. The source is a human donor with aplastic anemia.

This clonotype was picked up many times. This chain connects TRBV7-2 to TRBJ1-6; D is undetermined. CDR1 and CDR2 from the germline V gene are SGHTA and FQGNSA. CDR3 size: 14 residues. The V end lost 0 bases, the J end lost 5 bases, and 5 bases lay between the germline ends. In DNA, the CDR3 is TGTGCCAGCAGCTTAGCGGGCGATAATTCACCCCTCCACTTT. Its protein product is CASSLAGDNSPLHF.

In its sample, this clonotype was seen many times. The rearrangement joins TRBV25-1 to TRBJ2-7; 9 bases are shared with TRBD2. The CDR3 is 17 amino acids. V gave up 1 base and J gave up 3 bases; unmatched junction bases: 10. CDR1 and CDR2 (germline): MGHDK, SYGVNS. The CDR3 coding sequence is TGTGCCAGCAGTGAATCCGTGAGTAGCGGGGGATTCTACGAGCAGTACTTC. Residues: CASSESVSSGGFYEQYF.

This clonotype was found many times. The gene calls are TRBV19 and TRBJ1-6; D remains unclear. CDR1 is LNHDA and CDR2 is SQIVND in the germline V gene (reference sequence). The CDR3 contains 16 residues. Trimming removed 4 bases from V and 0 bases from J, with 10 bases in between. CDR3 DNA sequence: TGTGCCAGTAGTAAAACAGAGAGCTCCTATAATTCACCCCTCCACTTT. Translating it yields CASSKTESSYNSPLHF.

This clonotype came up many times. V usage is TRBV29-1 and J usage is TRBJ2-7; 8 positions agree with TRBD2. This CDR3 is 12 amino acids long. The V segment lost 6 bases and the J segment 6 bases; nucleotides outside the gene matches: 7. The germline gives CDR1 SQVTM, CDR2 ANQGSEA. CDR3 loop: CSVGTSFAEQYF. In DNA, the CDR3 is TGCAGCGTCGGGACTAGTTTCGCCGAGCAGTACTTC.

As regards this clonotype: A much larger clone differs by one base, so this may be a read error. V gene TRBV20-1 combines with J gene TRBJ1-2; tentatively, D is TRBD1 (5 bases). V lost 0 bases and J lost 12, with 20 bases in between. CDR1 and CDR2 from the germline V gene are DFQATT and SNEGSKA (reference sequence). The CDR3 contains 14 residues. CDR3: CSARDHLGGRGHTF. The CDR3 nucleotides read TGCAGTGCTAGAGATCATTTGGGAGGTCGGGGCCACACCTTC.

Regarding this clonotype: Germline and junction disagree at one end, which may indicate a read error. In DNA, the CDR3 is TGCAGTTCAACTGATGGGCCGTGGACTGGAGCTTTCTTT. It codes for CSSTDGPWTGAFF. V gene TRBV20-1 combines with J gene TRBJ1-1; D gene ambiguous. This CDR3 is 13 amino acids long. The germline V gene encodes CDR1 DFQATT and CDR2 SNEGSKA (reference sequence).

Turning to this clonotype: Since no conserved phenylalanine or tryptophan closes the CDR3, a read error is the likely cause. This chain links TRBV18 with TRBJ1-3; unclear D gene. CDR1 and CDR2 (germline): KGHSH, LQKENI. CDR3 size: 16 residues. With 3 bases removed from V and 4 bases from J, the gap between germline ends came to 16 bases. The CDR3 coding sequence is TGTGCCAGCTCACCGACGATGGTGGAGACCGGAAACACCATATATCTT. Amino acid sequence: CASSPTMVETGNTIYL.

This clonotype showed up many times. V and J are TRBV9 and TRBJ1-1; maybe TRBD1 (6 bases). The CDR3 has 14 residues. V lost 3 bases to trimming and J lost 1 base, with 10 bases between them. Germline CDR1 is SGDLS and CDR2 is YYNGEE. The CDR3 bases are TGTGCCAGCAGCGAGGGGGACGCGAACACTGAAGCTTTCTTT. Translating it yields CASSEGDANTEAFF.

This clonotype turned up a few times. The rearrangement links TRBV10-3 to TRBJ2-5; a weak D match, TRBD1 (6 bases). The V gene's germline CDR1 is ENHRY and CDR2 SYGVKD. The CDR3 is 14 residues long. Trimming left V 4 bases short and J 3 bases short, with 12 bases between. For the CDR3, the DNA is TGTGCCATCAGTGGGAGGACAGAGAAAGAGACCCAGTACTTC. This sequence encodes CAISGRTEKETQYF.

In its sample, this clonotype was seen many times. CDR3 sequence: CASRLDSREQYF. Written as DNA, the CDR3 is TGTGCCAGCAGGCTGGACAGCCGTGAGCAGTACTTC. The rearrangement links TRBV2 to TRBJ2-7, with D possibly being TRBD1 (6 bases). Germline-derived CDR1 and CDR2 are SNHLY and FYNNEI. CDR3 size: 12 residues. Deletions cut 6 bases from V and 7 bases from J, with 13 bases between.